The clone carrying this T cell receptor (beta chain) was detected ten times or more. Its antigen remains unidentified. Trimming shortened V by 7 bases and J by 0 bases, and 9 bases separated the two germline ends. Looked up from germline, CDR1 is SGHVS and CDR2 is FQNEAQ. There are 14 residues in the CDR3. This sample was included in a study of T-cell reconstitution after alpha-beta-depleted transplantation in children. Preparation of the TCRbeta library involved a method that used unique molecular identifiers. MiXCR, applied by TCRdb to the PCR reads, yields one record per CDR3 protein. The sample has fewer than 350,000 distinct CDR3 sequences; 11% are singletons. Study results and limitations: Elevated TCRbeta diversity at day 60 was traced, in some patients, to surviving recipient T cells and thymic progenitors.

This TCR came from a male patient aged 2-15 years who had a stem cell transplant for chronic granulomatous disease, so the T cells may come from the graft donor. This chain uses TRBV7-8 with TRBJ2-2; D is uncertain. Sequences were derived from peripheral blood, sampled 180 days after TCRalphabeta/CD19-depleted stem cell transplant. The chain's CDR3 is CASNGFANTGELFF. For the CDR3, the DNA is TGTGCCAGCAACGGGTTCGCGAACACCGGGGAGCTGTTTTTT.